This TCR beta chain was captured by sequencing in a study of cytomegalovirus exposure and HLA in healthy donors. General study points: A later analysis reportedly identified an Asian-associated ancestry cluster as carrying fewer N-insertions than the approximately 670-donor mean. The productive fraction for most TCR beta V segments was about 87% or about 30% in an earlier analysis. The availability of immune exposure information extended only to CMV serostatus. In a later analysis, the majority of CMV-associated beta chains seemingly showed HLA restriction.

Primers for the PCR totalled 60 Vbeta and 13 Jbeta. Some clones are missing from TCRdb's copy, which holds only in-frame ones; the method was immunoSEQ multiplex PCR. The sample lists 87,000 or so clones, less than 8% seen once, with 2.3% in the top ten. In this sample, this clone turned up a few times. No antigen is known for it. Germline V gene data show CDR1 as SNHLY and CDR2 as FYNNEI. This CDR3 comprises 13 residues. Trimming removed 2 bases at V and 6 bases at J, with 10 bases between. Sequencing input: PBMCs. The chain combines TRBV2 with TRBJ1-2; D is undetermined. The clonotype comes from a middle-aged man in good health and CMV-seronegative. The CDR3 nucleotides read TGTGCCAGCAGTGAACGGCCAGGAAATGGCTACACCTTC. This sequence encodes CASSERPGNGYTF. Based on the CDR3 plus reference TRBV2 and TRBJ1-2, the full variable domain is EPEVTQTPSHQVTQMGQEVILRCVPISNHLYFYWYRQILGQKVEFLVSFYNNEISEKSEIFDDQFSVERPDGSNFTLKIRSTKLEDSAMYFCASSERPGNGYTFGSGTRLTVV.